What follows are 32 T cell receptor beta chains derived from one specimen sequenced in a study of lymphopenia after photon versus proton radiotherapy. The data were produced by immunoSEQ multiplex PCR, yet TCRdb's version contains in-frame clones alone and is incomplete. The profile shows 30,000 to 45,000 clones, 90% to 95% of them singletons. Source: peripheral blood, taken from a patient treated with photon-based radiotherapy. The receptors come from a man aged 55 to 70 with cholangiocarcinoma.

The chain couples TRBV7-9 to TRBJ2-5, with 11 bases lining up with TRBD2. V shed 4 bases and J 4 bases; nucleotides not matched to a gene: 2. The CDR3 length is 14 residues. Germline V CDR1 and CDR2: SEHNR, FQNEAQ (reference sequence). CDR3: CASSSGLAGETQYF. CDR3 bases: TGTGCCAGCAGCTCCGGACTAGCGGGAGAGACCCAGTACTTC.

The rearrangement joins TRBV7-3 to TRBJ2-3, with TRBD2 matching 7 bases. Looked up from germline, CDR1 is SGHTA and CDR2 is FQGTGA. This CDR3 comprises 15 residues. V lost 5 bases to trimming and J lost 0 bases; unmatched junction nucleotides: 5. CDR3 amino acids: CASSILASSTDTQYF. CDR3 sequence (DNA): TGTGCCAGCAGCATACTAGCGTCTAGCACAGATACGCAGTATTTT. The whole variable domain, filled in from reference TRBV7-3 and TRBJ2-3, reads GAGVSQTPSNKVTEKGKYVELRCDPISGHTALYWYRQSLGQGPEFLIYFQGTGAADDSGLPNDRFFAVRPEGSVSTLKIQRTERGDSAVYLCASSILASSTDTQYFGPGTRLTVL.

V and J are TRBV4-1 and TRBJ2-4; 13 bases map to TRBD2. CDR3 length equals 21 residues. J lost 0 bases, V lost 4 bases, and 15 bases had no gene match. CDR1 is MGHRA and CDR2 is YSYEKL in the germline V gene. In DNA form, the CDR3 reads TGCGCCAGCAGCCTTATACCTTGGACTAGCGGGGGATTCCGAGCCAAAAACATTCAGTACTTC. The encoded protein is CASSLIPWTSGGFRAKNIQYF.

This sequence joins TRBV14 and TRBJ1-1; TRBD1 is a possible D gene (5 bases). CDR3 length equals 17 residues. Germline CDR1 is SGHDN and CDR2 is FVKESK. V was trimmed by 2 bases and J by 6 bases, leaving 22 bases between them. CDR3: CASSQIPSGRGLAEAFF. The CDR3 DNA sequence: TGTGCCAGCAGCCAAATTCCTTCGGGTAGGGGTTTAGCTGAAGCTTTCTTT. The complete variable domain, with remaining parts taken from reference TRBV14 and TRBJ1-1, reads EAGVTQFPSHSVIEKGQTVTLRCDPISGHDNLYWYRRVMGKEIKFLLHFVKESKQDESGMPNNRFLAERTGGTYSTLKVQPAELEDSGVYFCASSQIPSGRGLAEAFFGQGTRLTVV.

CDR3 bases: TGCGCCAGCAGTGAGTCGGGGGGACTACAAGAGACCCAGTACTTC. Translating it yields CASSESGGLQETQYF. The genes are TRBV10-1 and TRBJ2-5, with 7 bases that match TRBD2. CDR1 and CDR2 from the germline V gene are WNHNN and SYGVQD (reference sequence). The CDR3 totals 15 residues. V lost 0 bases to trimming and J lost 2 bases; unmatched junction nucleotides: 3.

The count of this clone is one. The chain recombines TRBV5-6 with TRBJ1-2; D is unclear. V lost 0 bases and J lost 8, with 14 bases in between. Germline CDR1 and CDR2: SGHDT and YYEEEE. The CDR3 consists of 14 residues. CDR3 in amino acids: CASSLERVEGGYTF. The CDR3 nucleotides are TGTGCCAGCAGCTTGGAACGGGTAGAAGGCGGCTACACCTTC.

This chain links TRBV28 with TRBJ1-2; D possibly corresponds to TRBD1 (6 bases). V shed 5 bases and J shed 5 bases, with 18 bases lying between them. The germline V gene encodes CDR1 MDHEN and CDR2 SYDVKM. CDR3 length: 15 amino acids. CDR3 DNA: TGTGCCAGCAGTCTGATACTGGGGGGCTTGTATGGCTACACCTTC. Translating gives CASSLILGGLYGYTF.

The genes are TRBV4-2 and TRBJ2-3; 8 bases line up with TRBD1. The CDR3 extends over 16 amino acids. The V and J ends lost 1 base and 6 bases, in that order; junction bases with no gene match: 9. CDR1 is LGHNA and CDR2 is YNFKEQ in the germline V gene. The DNA of the CDR3 is TGTGCCAGCAGCCAAGGACAGGGGTCCAACACGGATACGCAGTATTTT. This gives the protein CASSQGQGSNTDTQYF.

The CDR3 DNA reads as TGTGCCAGCAGCTCCCCGGGTTTGGCCGGGGAGCTGTTTTTT. This sequence encodes CASSSPGLAGELFF. This sequence joins TRBV7-3 and TRBJ2-2; D is undetermined. V dropped 4 bases and J dropped 6 bases, with 12 bases sitting between them. The CDR3 is 14 residues long. The V gene's germline CDR1 is SGHTA and CDR2 FQGTGA. Filled out from reference TRBV7-3 and TRBJ2-2, the complete variable domain reads GAGVSQTPSNKVTEKGKYVELRCDPISGHTALYWYRQSLGQGPEFLIYFQGTGAADDSGLPNDRFFAVRPEGSVSTLKIQRTERGDSAVYLCASSSPGLAGELFFGEGSRLTVL.

This rearrangement joins TRBV5-1 to TRBJ2-5, with 9 bases aligning to TRBD2. This CDR3 contains 16 residues. J was trimmed by 1 base and V by 1 base; bases with no gene match: 5. The germline gives CDR1 SGHRS, CDR2 YFSETQ. CDR3 sequence reads: CASSLRLAGPQETQYF. The CDR3 DNA is TGCGCCAGCAGCTTGAGGCTAGCGGGGCCCCAAGAGACCCAGTACTTC.

V gene TRBV7-7 combines with J gene TRBJ2-7; maybe TRBD1 (5 bases). Per the germline V gene, CDR1 is SSHAT and CDR2 is FNYEAQ (reference sequence). Trimming shortened V by 5 bases and J by 7 bases, and 18 bases separated the two germline ends. The CDR3 is made up of 14 amino acids. The CDR3 DNA follows: TGTGCCAGCAGCCGCTCGGGCAGGGAAGAAGAGCAGTACTTC. Its protein product is CASSRSGREEEQYF. Full variable domain (remainder filled in from reference TRBV7-7 and TRBJ2-7): GAGVSQSPRYKVTKRGQDVTLRCDPISSHATLYWYQQALGQGPEFLTYFNYEAQPDKSGLPSDRFSAERPEGSISTLTIQRTEQRDSAMYRCASSRSGREEEQYFGPGTRLTVT.

The chain couples TRBV27 to TRBJ1-2; tentatively, D is TRBD1 (5 bases). The CDR3 extends over 16 amino acids. V lost 5 bases to trimming and J lost 2 bases, with 18 bases between them. Germline V gene lookup returns CDR1 MNHEY and CDR2 SMNVEV (reference sequence). CDR3 in amino acids: CASSRTGTNPNYGYTF. In DNA form, the CDR3 reads TGTGCCAGCAGTCGGACCGGGACCAACCCGAACTATGGCTACACCTTC.

The chain combines TRBV28 with TRBJ1-5, with 8 bases identical to TRBD1. CDR3 length: 15 amino acids. Looked up from germline, CDR1 is MDHEN and CDR2 is SYDVKM. Trimming took 2 bases from V and 7 from J; bases not matched to a gene: 7. The CDR3 DNA reads TGTGCCAGCAGTTTACCACAGGGGGTTAGACAGCCCCAGCATTTT. This sequence encodes CASSLPQGVRQPQHF.

V gene TRBV9 combines with J gene TRBJ2-3; 10 nucleotides line up with TRBD2. This CDR3 is 14 amino acids long. V lost 4 bases and J lost 8; bases outside the gene matches: 7. Germline CDR1 SGDLS, CDR2 YYNGEE. The CDR3 here is CASSSTSGESTQYF. DNA for the CDR3: TGTGCCAGCAGCTCAACTAGCGGGGAATCTACGCAGTATTTT.

This chain links TRBV29-1 with TRBJ2-7; D might be TRBD1 (6 bases). V was trimmed by 5 bases and J by 3 bases, leaving 17 bases between them. In germline, CDR1 is SQVTM, CDR2 ANQGSEA. The CDR3 extends over 14 amino acids. The CDR3 loop reads CSVSVQGTIYEQYF. Written as DNA, the CDR3 is TGCAGCGTTTCCGTGCAGGGGACCATCTACGAGCAGTACTTC.

The rearrangement uses TRBV28 and TRBJ2-5; D ambiguous. Germline assignment: CDR1 MDHEN and CDR2 SYDVKM. The V and J ends lost 7 bases and 0 bases respectively, with 9 bases between them. The CDR3 is 13 amino acids. The CDR3 coding sequence is TGTGCCAGCACCACCCTAGACCAAGAGACCCAGTACTTC. Translation gives CASTTLDQETQYF.

This chain joins TRBV27 and TRBJ1-2; TRBD1 might be the D (6 bases). The CDR3 has 13 amino acids. V was pared by 7 bases and J by 3 bases, with 12 bases between. CDR1 MNHEY and CDR2 SMNVEV come from the germline V gene (reference sequence). The DNA of the CDR3 is TGTGCCAGCAAGCTCCGGACAGACTATGGCTACACCTTC. Residues: CASKLRTDYGYTF.

The genes are TRBV18 and TRBJ1-5; unclear D gene. The CDR3 is made up of 15 amino acids. Germline assignment: CDR1 KGHSH and CDR2 LQKENI. V was shortened by 3 bases and J by 1 base, with 10 bases between the two germline ends. The CDR3 here is CASSPVGDSNQPQHF. Here the CDR3 DNA reads TGTGCCAGCTCACCCGTAGGAGACAGCAATCAGCCCCAGCATTTT.

The chain links TRBV14 to TRBJ2-1; D remains unclear. Trimming shortened V by 1 base and J by 4 bases, and 5 bases separated the two germline ends. The germline V gene has CDR1 SGHDN and CDR2 FVKESK. CDR3 length: 13 residues. The CDR3 reads CASSQGRYNEQFF. As DNA, the CDR3 is TGTGCCAGCAGCCAAGGCAGATACAATGAGCAGTTCTTC.

DNA for the CDR3: TGTGCCAGCAGTTCAACTAGCGGGGGCTACACAGATACGCAGTATTTT. This encodes CASSSTSGGYTDTQYF. The chain is built from TRBV28 and TRBJ2-3, with TRBD2 matching 11 bases. The V and J ends lost 4 bases and 2 bases, in that order; junction bases with no gene match: 5. Germline CDR1 MDHEN, CDR2 SYDVKM. The CDR3 length is 16 residues.

V and J are TRBV19 and TRBJ2-5, with 7 bases aligning to TRBD1. The CDR3 sequence is 13 residues long. Germline-derived CDR1 and CDR2 are LNHDA and SQIVND (reference sequence). V lost 4 bases, J lost 3 bases, and 2 bases stayed unmatched. CDR3 protein: CASSSDREETQYF. Here the CDR3 DNA reads TGTGCCAGTAGTAGCGACAGGGAAGAGACCCAGTACTTC.

The chain joins TRBV23-1 to TRBJ1-5; TRBD1 aligns across 7 bases. TRBV23-1 is recorded as an ORF, its role being uncertain. The J segment lost 0 bases and the V segment lost 3 bases, leaving 8 bases of the junction unmatched. CDR3 length: 17 amino acids. The CDR3 nucleotides read TGCGCCAGCAGTCAGGGGACAGCCGGCAATAGCAATCAGCCCCAGCATTTT. Protein: CASSQGTAGNSNQPQHF.

The genes are TRBV18 and TRBJ1-1, with D possibly TRBD1 on 5 matching bases. This CDR3 has 16 amino acids. Germline CDR1 reads KGHSH; CDR2 reads LQKENI. V was trimmed by 8 bases and J by 0 bases, leaving 19 bases between them. DNA of the CDR3: TGTGCCAGCACGTTCGGGGGAAAAGGGATGAACACTGAAGCTTTCTTT. As protein: CASTFGGKGMNTEAFF.

V is TRBV2 and J is TRBJ2-1, with D perhaps TRBD2 (6 bases). This CDR3 region has 14 residues. Germline assignment: CDR1 SNHLY and CDR2 FYNNEI. V lost 8 bases and J 7 bases, leaving 18 bases between the germline ends. The DNA of the CDR3 is TGTGCCAGCGGCGGCAGGAGGGCCGGAAATGAGCAGTTCTTC. The encoded protein is CASGGRRAGNEQFF.

This clone was picked up one time. The chain joins TRBV5-4 to TRBJ1-6; unclear D gene. Germline CDR1 SGHNT, CDR2 YYREEE (reference sequence). CDR3 length equals 13 residues. Deletions cut 0 bases from V and 6 bases from J, with 4 bases between. The CDR3 region is CASSLDVNSPLHF. The CDR3 nucleotides are TGTGCCAGCAGCTTGGACGTTAATTCACCCCTCCACTTT.

This chain uses TRBV19 with TRBJ2-7; D is ambiguous. Trimming took off 3 bases at V and 7 bases at J, with 19 bases between the two ends. The V gene's germline CDR1 is LNHDA and CDR2 SQIVND (reference sequence). The CDR3 extends over 15 amino acids. CDR3: CASSMDRSPRIEQYF. The CDR3 DNA follows: TGTGCCAGTAGTATGGACCGCTCGCCTCGGATAGAGCAGTACTTC.

The V gene is TRBV6-5, the J gene TRBJ1-6, with no clear D. V was trimmed by 5 bases and J by 8 bases, leaving 16 bases between them. The CDR3 spans 15 residues. Looked up from germline, CDR1 is MNHEY and CDR2 is SVGAGI. CDR3 sequence: CASSTDMGRYSPLHF. DNA of the CDR3: TGTGCCAGCAGTACTGATATGGGGAGGTATTCACCCCTCCACTTT.

This sequence joins TRBV19 and TRBJ1-4; D perhaps matches TRBD1 (6 bases). The CDR3 covers 15 residues. Per the germline V gene, CDR1 is LNHDA and CDR2 is SQIVND (reference sequence). V lost 3 bases to trimming and J lost 7 bases, with 15 bases between them. The CDR3 loop is CASSISAGAREKLFF. The CDR3 nucleotides read TGTGCCAGTAGTATTTCGGCAGGGGCACGTGAAAAACTGTTTTTT. Using reference TRBV19 and TRBJ1-4 for the parts outside the CDR3, the full variable domain is DGGITQSPKYLFRKEGQNVTLSCEQNLNHDAMYWYRQDPGQGLRLIYYSQIVNDFQKGDIAEGYSVSREKKESFPLTVTSAQKNPTAFYLCASSISAGAREKLFFGSGTQLSVL.

The CDR3 coding sequence is TGTGCCAGCAGCCCGTTTACAGCCCACTACGAGCAGTACTTC. The encoded protein is CASSPFTAHYEQYF. The chain couples TRBV14 to TRBJ2-7, with unresolved D. This CDR3 region has 14 residues. Trimming removed 4 bases at V and 3 bases at J, with 13 bases between. Germline values: CDR1 SGHDN, CDR2 FVKESK.

The chain carries TRBV7-8 and TRBJ2-2; the D gene is possibly TRBD2 (6 bases). This CDR3 contains 16 residues. Deletions cut 0 bases from V and 4 bases from J, with 12 bases between. The germline gives CDR1 SGHVS, CDR2 FQNEAQ. The CDR3, as DNA: TGTGCCAGCAGCTTAGCGCGGGGCGGCGGCACCGGGGAGCTGTTTTTT. Protein product: CASSLARGGGTGELFF.

CDR3 nucleotides: TGTGCCAGCAGCCTAGAGTTAGGTTCCTACAATGAGCAGTTCTTC. Translated, it gives CASSLELGSYNEQFF. The V gene is TRBV6-5, the J gene TRBJ2-1; the D is unclear. The V gene lost 6 bases and the J gene lost 1 base, with 13 bases spanning the gap. The germline V gene has CDR1 MNHEY and CDR2 SVGAGI. This CDR3 has 15 residues.

The gene calls are TRBV7-9 and TRBJ2-2; no clear D gene. Germline lookup yields CDR1 SEHNR and CDR2 FQNEAQ (reference sequence). V was clipped by 5 bases and J by 5 bases, with 9 bases between them. The CDR3 covers 13 residues. CDR3 sequence reads: CASSPDGTGELFF. DNA of the CDR3: TGTGCCAGCAGCCCGGACGGGACCGGGGAGCTGTTTTTT. Together with reference TRBV7-9 and TRBJ2-2, the CDR3 gives the full variable domain: DTGVSQNPRHKITKRGQNVTFRCDPISEHNRLYWYRQTLGQGPEFLTYFQNEAQLEKSRLLSDRFSAERPKGSFSTLEIQRTEQGDSAMYLCASSPDGTGELFFGEGSRLTVL.